These 26 T cell receptor beta chains were all obtained from the same sample, sequenced in a study of human T cells and chemical hapten exposure. TCRdb passed the RACE reads through MiXCR, listing each CDR3 protein once. The data contain tens of thousands of distinct CDR3 sequences, around 10% of them singletons. Noted time point: patch test 3, about 24 weeks after DPC sensitization. Treatment of the sample: therapeutic diphenylcyclopropenone sensitization with weekly scalp DPC. The sequences come from whole blood, collected in connection with sensitization to the hapten diphenylcyclopropenone (DPC). These receptors were obtained from a woman between 45 and 65 years old with alopecia areata. Some clones in this sample may be carry-over from other donors' samples.

This clonotype showed up many times. The chain carries TRBV10-1 and TRBJ2-5; D possibly corresponds to TRBD2 (5 bases). The CDR3 has 15 residues. Germline CDR1 and CDR2: WNHNN and SYGVQD (reference sequence). Trimming shortened V by 2 bases and J by 7 bases, and 17 bases separated the two germline ends. The CDR3 protein is CASSESLMGRGTQYF. The CDR3 DNA follows: TGCGCCAGCAGTGAGAGCCTAATGGGGAGAGGGACCCAGTACTTC.

This clonotype was recorded many times. V and J are TRBV10-2 and TRBJ1-2; the match to TRBD1 covers 8 bases. The CDR3 loop spans 15 amino acids. Germline values: CDR1 WSHSY, CDR2 SAAADI. V trimming: 7 bases; J trimming: 4 bases; junction bases outside the gene matches: 11. CDR3 coding DNA: TGCGCCAGCAAACTAAGGACAGGGCCCAGCTATGGCTACACCTTC. Residues: CASKLRTGPSYGYTF.

This clonotype was observed many times. The V call is TRBV27, the J call TRBJ1-5, with D maybe TRBD1 (5 bases). Germline V gene lookup returns CDR1 MNHEY and CDR2 SMNVEV (reference sequence). CDR3 size: 16 residues. The V end was cut by 3 bases, the J end by 2 bases, with 14 bases between. CDR3 bases: TGTGCCAGCAGTTTGGTAGGGGCGAACGGCAATCAGCCCCAGCATTTT. It is translated as CASSLVGANGNQPQHF.

J is TRBJ1-5 and V is TRBV6-5, with no clear D. This CDR3 contains 13 residues. The germline V gene has CDR1 MNHEY and CDR2 SVGAGI. V gave up 4 bases and J gave up 1 base, with 5 bases separating them. CDR3 sequence: CASSSRSNQPQHF. The CDR3 DNA reads TGTGCCAGCAGTTCTAGGAGCAATCAGCCCCAGCATTTT.

In this sample, this clonotype turned up many times. V gene TRBV7-6 combines with J gene TRBJ1-5; perhaps TRBD1 as D (5 bases). Trimming left V 2 bases short and J 8 bases short, with 16 bases between. CDR1 SGHVS and CDR2 FNYEAQ come from the germline V gene. This CDR3 spans 15 amino acids. CDR3: CASSLYVGEGEPQHF. In DNA form, the CDR3 reads TGTGCCAGCAGCTTATACGTGGGGGAGGGAGAGCCCCAGCATTTT.

This clonotype occurred a few times. The genes are TRBV19 and TRBJ2-6; TRBD1 aligns across 9 bases. V lost 6 bases to trimming and J lost 7 bases; unmatched junction nucleotides: 7. Germline V lookup: CDR1 LNHDA, CDR2 SQIVND (reference sequence). This CDR3 is built from 15 residues. The CDR3: CASSSQGARANVLTF. In DNA, the CDR3 is TGTGCCAGTAGCTCACAGGGGGCAAGAGCCAACGTCCTGACTTTC.

This clonotype appeared a few times. The V call is TRBV5-6, the J call TRBJ1-1; D is undetermined. V lost 1 base and J 0 bases, leaving 10 bases between the germline ends. Germline values: CDR1 SGHDT, CDR2 YYEEEE. The CDR3 extends over 15 amino acids. CDR3: CASSLRLTMNTEAFF. CDR3 bases: TGTGCCAGCAGCTTGCGGCTGACTATGAACACTGAAGCTTTCTTT.

V gene TRBV28 combines with J gene TRBJ2-1, with D perhaps TRBD1 (7 bases). CDR1 and CDR2 (germline): MDHEN, SYDVKM. The CDR3 has 17 amino acids. Trimming left V 5 bases short and J 3 bases short, with 20 bases between. The CDR3 nucleotides read TGTGCCAGCAGTCCATCGGGGGCAGGGGGATTCTACAATGAGCAGTTCTTC. Translating gives CASSPSGAGGFYNEQFF. Full variable domain (remainder filled in from reference TRBV28 and TRBJ2-1): DVKVTQSSRYLVKRTGEKVFLECVQDMDHENMFWYRQDPGLGLRLIYFSYDVKMKEKGDIPEGYSVSREKKERFSLILESASTNQTSMYLCASSPSGAGGFYNEQFFGPGTRLTVL.

In this sample, this clonotype turned up a few times. V usage is TRBV12-2 and J usage is TRBJ2-1; TRBD1 was called by the table and not checked on the DNA. TRBV12-2 is flagged as a pseudogene. CDR3 length: 12 amino acids. The CDR3 coding sequence is TGTGCAAGTCCCCCCCTTGGTTGTGAGCAGTTCTTC. Translating gives CASPPLGCEQFF.

This clonotype was seen ten or more times. The V gene is TRBV6-2 or TRBV6-3, the J gene TRBJ1-2, with TRBD1 matching 7 bases. The CDR3 contains 13 residues. V lost 2 bases to trimming and J lost 3 bases; unmatched junction nucleotides: 0. The germline V gene has CDR1 MNHEY and CDR2 SVGEGT. The CDR3 DNA reads as TGTGCCAGCAGTTACGACAGGGACTATGGCTACACCTTC. Translated: CASSYDRDYGYTF.

The sample holds many counts of this clonotype. The gene calls are TRBV20-1 and TRBJ1-1; perhaps TRBD1 as D (5 bases). Trimming removed 1 base from V and 2 bases from J, with 8 bases in between. Germline V gene sequence: CDR1 DFQATT, CDR2 SNEGSKA (reference sequence). The CDR3 has 13 amino acids. This chain's CDR3 is CSARAQANTEAFF. In DNA, the CDR3 is TGCAGTGCTAGAGCACAGGCAAACACTGAAGCTTTCTTT.

This clonotype was detected a few times. The J gene is TRBJ2-7, the V gene TRBV10-3; 8 bases align to TRBD2. Germline values: CDR1 ENHRY, CDR2 SYGVKD. The CDR3 has 13 residues. Losses at the gene ends were 10 bases for V and 7 bases for J; bases not matched to a gene: 12. The CDR3 sequence is CATRGLATSEQYF. For the CDR3, the DNA is TGTGCCACCAGAGGACTAGCAACATCTGAGCAGTACTTC.

V is TRBV18 and J is TRBJ2-1; possible D gene TRBD1, 5 bases. Trimming shortened V by 3 bases and J by 4 bases, and 13 bases separated the two germline ends. This CDR3 region has 15 residues. The germline gives CDR1 KGHSH, CDR2 LQKENI. The DNA for the CDR3 is TGTGCCAGCTCACCCTTTCCCGACAGATACAATGAGCAGTTCTTC. Translated, it gives CASSPFPDRYNEQFF.

This clonotype showed up just a few times. DNA of the CDR3: TGTGCCAGCAGTTTACCGGACAGGGCTCCCAATCAGCCCCAGCATTTT. Residues: CASSLPDRAPNQPQHF. The rearrangement links TRBV28 to TRBJ1-5; 8 nucleotides agree with TRBD1. The V segment lost 2 bases and the J segment 3 bases; nucleotides outside the gene matches: 6. The CDR3 has 16 amino acids. Per the germline V gene, CDR1 is MDHEN and CDR2 is SYDVKM.

This clonotype was detected ten times or more. This chain uses TRBV7-9 with TRBJ2-3; D perhaps matches TRBD2 (5 bases). The CDR3 is made up of 16 amino acids. V gave up 5 bases and J gave up 0 bases, with 15 bases separating them. Germline CDR1 and CDR2: SEHNR and FQNEAQ (reference sequence). CDR3 amino acids: CASSPAGATSTDTQYF. The CDR3 DNA is TGTGCCAGCAGCCCCGCGGGCGCCACTAGCACAGATACGCAGTATTTT.

This chain joins TRBV12-3 or TRBV12-4 and TRBJ1-1; D remains ambiguous. The V end lost 3 bases, the J end lost 0 bases, and 11 bases lay between the germline ends. The length of the CDR3 is 15 residues. This CDR3 is CASSLGAGMNTEAFF. In DNA, the CDR3 is TGTGCCAGCAGTTTGGGCGCTGGTATGAACACTGAAGCTTTCTTT.

This clonotype has ten or more counts. The chain's CDR3 is CASSPPGTGGETQYF. Here the CDR3 DNA reads TGTGCCAGCTCACCTCCCGGGACAGGGGGAGAGACCCAGTACTTC. This chain uses TRBV18 with TRBJ2-5, with 11 nucleotides matching TRBD1. This CDR3 comprises 15 residues. The germline V gene has CDR1 KGHSH and CDR2 LQKENI. The ends lost 3 bases at V and 4 bases at J; junction bases unmatched: 4.

For this clonotype: As the CDR3 is not closed by the conserved phenylalanine or tryptophan, this likely results from a read error. The chain uses TRBV24-1 and TRBJ1-4; no firm D call. The length of the CDR3 is 13 residues. CDR1 and CDR2 (germline): KGHDR, SFDVKD. The V end lost 9 bases, the J end lost 0 bases, and 7 bases lay between the germline ends. The CDR3, as DNA: TGTGCCACCGCCTCGGCAACTAATGAAAAACTGTTTTCT. Amino acids: CATASATNEKLFS.

The table lists this clonotype with a few counts. The chain is built from TRBV5-6 and TRBJ2-2; D unclear. The CDR3 is 14 residues long. Per the germline V gene, CDR1 is SGHDT and CDR2 is YYEEEE. The V gene lost 0 bases and the J gene lost 6 bases, with 9 bases spanning the gap. For the CDR3, the DNA is TGTGCCAGCAGCTTGGGGGCTGGTCCCGGGGAGCTGTTTTTT. Translation gives CASSLGAGPGELFF.

The CDR3 loop is CSAGPTGVASPLHF. CDR3 in DNA: TGCAGTGCCGGTCCGACAGGGGTAGCATCACCCCTCCACTTT. V and J are TRBV20-1 and TRBJ1-6, with 8 bases aligning to TRBD1. This CDR3 has 14 amino acids. Germline V lookup: CDR1 DFQATT, CDR2 SNEGSKA (reference sequence). Trimming at V came to 6 bases and at J to 10 bases, leaving 11 bases not matched to a gene.

V is TRBV29-1 and J is TRBJ2-1; TRBD1 might be the D (6 bases). Per germline, CDR1 SQVTM and CDR2 ANQGSEA. This CDR3 comprises 12 residues. V was cut by 5 bases and J by 7 bases, with 12 bases left in between. CDR3 DNA sequence: TGCAGCGTTTACAGGGTGGTTAATGAGCAGTTCTTC. It specifies CSVYRVVNEQFF.

The chain links TRBV5-1 to TRBJ1-1; 7 bases map to TRBD1. J lost 0 bases, V lost 0 bases, and 5 bases had no gene match. Germline lookup yields CDR1 SGHRS and CDR2 YFSETQ. CDR3 length equals 16 residues. The chain's CDR3 is CASSLGDSFMNTEAFF. In DNA form, the CDR3 reads TGCGCCAGCAGCTTGGGGGACAGCTTTATGAACACTGAAGCTTTCTTT.

Many counts were recorded for this clonotype. The V gene is TRBV9, the J gene TRBJ1-1; D might be TRBD1 (5 bases). This CDR3 contains 17 residues. Germline CDR1 and CDR2: SGDLS and YYNGEE. Trimming stripped 3 bases from V and 0 bases from J, with 18 bases between. This CDR3 is CASSAMGLPGLNTEAFF. Written as DNA, the CDR3 is TGTGCCAGCAGCGCTATGGGGCTCCCGGGGTTGAACACTGAAGCTTTCTTT.

V gene TRBV7-2 combines with J gene TRBJ2-3, with 8 bases matching TRBD1. The germline gives CDR1 SGHTA, CDR2 FQGNSA. CDR3 length equals 16 residues. The J segment lost 8 bases and the V segment lost 0 bases, leaving 10 bases of the junction unmatched. CDR3 sequence: CASSLASQGAQFTQYF. The DNA of the CDR3 is TGTGCCAGCAGCTTAGCGTCGCAGGGGGCGCAGTTTACGCAGTATTTT.

This clonotype occurred a few times. The CDR3 bases are TGTGCCAGCAGCTTATCAGGGGCTCGGGGGCAGTTCTTC. This sequence encodes CASSLSGARGQFF. The chain joins TRBV11-2 to TRBJ2-1, with D possibly being TRBD1 (6 bases). CDR1 SGHAT and CDR2 FQNNGV come from the germline V gene. The CDR3 covers 13 residues. V was clipped by 2 bases and J by 12 bases, with 14 bases between them.

This clonotype has a handful of counts. V is TRBV2 and J is TRBJ1-2, with 11 bases lining up with TRBD1. The CDR3 has 15 amino acids. The V segment lost 2 bases and the J segment 6 bases; nucleotides outside the gene matches: 5. Germline V gene sequence: CDR1 SNHLY, CDR2 FYNNEI. CDR3 region: CASSEKRTGGDGYTF. DNA of the CDR3: TGTGCCAGCAGTGAAAAAAGGACAGGGGGCGATGGCTACACCTTC.